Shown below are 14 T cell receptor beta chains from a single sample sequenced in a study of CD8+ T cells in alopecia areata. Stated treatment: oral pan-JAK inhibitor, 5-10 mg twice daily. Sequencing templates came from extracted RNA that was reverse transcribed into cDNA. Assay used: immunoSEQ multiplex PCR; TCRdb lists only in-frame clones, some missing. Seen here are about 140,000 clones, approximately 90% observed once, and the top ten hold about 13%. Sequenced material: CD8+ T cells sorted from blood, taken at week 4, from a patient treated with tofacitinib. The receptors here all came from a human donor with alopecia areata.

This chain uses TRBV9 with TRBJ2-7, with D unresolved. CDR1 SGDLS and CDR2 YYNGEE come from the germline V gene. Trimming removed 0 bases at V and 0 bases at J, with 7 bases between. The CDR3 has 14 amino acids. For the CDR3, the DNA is TGTGCCAGCAGCGTAGTCCCGAGCTCCTACGAGCAGTACTTC. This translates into CASSVVPSSYEQYF.

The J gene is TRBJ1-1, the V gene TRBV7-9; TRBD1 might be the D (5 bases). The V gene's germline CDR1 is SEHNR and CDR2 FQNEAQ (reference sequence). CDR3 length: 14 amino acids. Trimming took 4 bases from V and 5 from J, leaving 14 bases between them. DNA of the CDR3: TGTGCCAGCAGCTCGGTGTTCTGGGGGACTGAAGCTTTCTTT. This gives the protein CASSSVFWGTEAFF.

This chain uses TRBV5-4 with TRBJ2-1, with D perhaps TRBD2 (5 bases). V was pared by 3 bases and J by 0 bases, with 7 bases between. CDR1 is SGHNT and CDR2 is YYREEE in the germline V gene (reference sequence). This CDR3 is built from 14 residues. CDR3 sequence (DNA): TGTGCCAGCAGCTGGGAGAGCTCCTACAATGAGCAGTTCTTC. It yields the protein CASSWESSYNEQFF.

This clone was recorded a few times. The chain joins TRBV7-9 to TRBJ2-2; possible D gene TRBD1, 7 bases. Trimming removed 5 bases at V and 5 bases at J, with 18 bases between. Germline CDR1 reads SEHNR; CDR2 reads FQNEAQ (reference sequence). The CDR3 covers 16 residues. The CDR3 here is CASSKGGTARTGELFF. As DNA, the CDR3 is TGTGCCAGCAGCAAGGGCGGGACAGCCAGGACCGGGGAGCTGTTTTTT. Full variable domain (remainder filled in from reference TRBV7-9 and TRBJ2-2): DTGVSQNPRHKITKRGQNVTFRCDPISEHNRLYWYRQTLGQGPEFLTYFQNEAQLEKSRLLSDRFSAERPKGSFSTLEIQRTEQGDSAMYLCASSKGGTARTGELFFGEGSRLTVL.

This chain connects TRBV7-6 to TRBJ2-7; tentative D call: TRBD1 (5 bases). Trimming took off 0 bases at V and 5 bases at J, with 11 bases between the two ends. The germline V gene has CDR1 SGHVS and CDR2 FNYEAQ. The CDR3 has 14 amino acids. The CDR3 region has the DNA TGTGCCAGCAGCTTAGCTGGCAGGGTGCACGAGCAGTACTTC. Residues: CASSLAGRVHEQYF.

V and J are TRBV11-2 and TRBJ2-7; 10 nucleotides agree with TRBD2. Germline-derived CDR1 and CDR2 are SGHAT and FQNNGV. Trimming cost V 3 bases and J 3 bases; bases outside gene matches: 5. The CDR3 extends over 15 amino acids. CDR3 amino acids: CASSFLAGGRYEQYF. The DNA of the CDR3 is TGTGCCAGCAGCTTTTTAGCGGGAGGCCGCTACGAGCAGTACTTC.

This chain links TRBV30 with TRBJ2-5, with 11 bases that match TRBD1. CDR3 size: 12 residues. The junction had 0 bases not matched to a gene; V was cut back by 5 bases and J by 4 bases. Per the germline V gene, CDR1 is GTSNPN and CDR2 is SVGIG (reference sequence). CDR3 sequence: CAWGQGAETQYF. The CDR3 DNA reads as TGTGCCTGGGGACAGGGGGCAGAGACCCAGTACTTC.

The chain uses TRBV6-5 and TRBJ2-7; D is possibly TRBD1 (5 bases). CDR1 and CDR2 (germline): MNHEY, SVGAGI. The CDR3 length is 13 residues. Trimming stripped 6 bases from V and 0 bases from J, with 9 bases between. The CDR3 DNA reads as TGTGCCAGCAGGCCCAGGGACTCCTACGAGCAGTACTTC. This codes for CASRPRDSYEQYF.

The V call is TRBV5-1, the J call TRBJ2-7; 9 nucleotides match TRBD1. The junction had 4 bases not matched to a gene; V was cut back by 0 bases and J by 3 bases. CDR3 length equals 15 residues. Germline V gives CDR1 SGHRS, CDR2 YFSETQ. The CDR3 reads CASSLETGGSYEQYF. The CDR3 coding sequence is TGCGCCAGCAGCTTGGAGACAGGGGGGAGCTACGAGCAGTACTTC.

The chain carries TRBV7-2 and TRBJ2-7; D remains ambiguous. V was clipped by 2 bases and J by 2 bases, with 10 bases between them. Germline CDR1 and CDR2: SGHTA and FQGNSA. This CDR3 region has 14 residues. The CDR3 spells CASSLSTGPYEQYF. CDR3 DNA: TGTGCCAGCAGCTTATCAACTGGTCCCTACGAGCAGTACTTC.

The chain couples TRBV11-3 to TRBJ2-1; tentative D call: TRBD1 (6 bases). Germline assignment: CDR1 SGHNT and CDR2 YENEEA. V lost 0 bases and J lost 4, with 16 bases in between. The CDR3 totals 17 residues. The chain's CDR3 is CASSLDTSQGRYNEQFF. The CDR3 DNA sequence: TGTGCCAGCAGCTTAGATACGTCCCAGGGGCGGTACAATGAGCAGTTCTTC.

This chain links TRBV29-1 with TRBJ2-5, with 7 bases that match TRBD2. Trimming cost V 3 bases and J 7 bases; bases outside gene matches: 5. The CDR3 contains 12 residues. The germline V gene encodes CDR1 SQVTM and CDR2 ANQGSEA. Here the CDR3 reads CSVEGLAATQYF. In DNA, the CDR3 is TGCAGCGTTGAGGGGCTAGCGGCGACCCAGTACTTC.

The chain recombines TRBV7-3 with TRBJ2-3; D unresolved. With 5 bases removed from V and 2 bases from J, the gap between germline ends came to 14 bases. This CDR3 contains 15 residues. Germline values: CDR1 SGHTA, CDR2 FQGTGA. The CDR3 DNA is TGTGCCAGCAGCCCCCTTTTCGGGCCCACAGATACGCAGTATTTT. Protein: CASSPLFGPTDTQYF.

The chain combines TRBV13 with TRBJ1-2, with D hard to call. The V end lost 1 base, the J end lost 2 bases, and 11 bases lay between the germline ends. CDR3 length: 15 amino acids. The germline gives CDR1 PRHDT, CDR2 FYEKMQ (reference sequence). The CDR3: CASSLEDVENYGYTF. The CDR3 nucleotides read TGTGCCAGCAGCTTAGAGGACGTAGAAAACTATGGCTACACCTTC.